This passage covers 22 T cell receptor beta chains from one sample sequenced in a study of T cells in Graves' hyperthyroidism and ophthalmopathy. From RNA transcripts, TCR beta CDR3 regions were amplified. First-round RT-PCR of the TCR CDR3 relied on the HTBI primer set. Each CDR3 protein is one row after TCRdb ran MiXCR on the multiplex PCR reads. The repertoire consists of about 300,000 distinct CDR3 sequences, with approximately 18% occurring once and the leading ten covering 35% to 40%. The sample consisted of blood. The receptors shown here come from a man between 45 and 60 years old with Graves' ophthalmopathy.

This clonotype showed up many times. This rearrangement joins TRBV5-6 to TRBJ2-1, with 8 bases that match TRBD2. This CDR3 has 12 residues. J gave up 9 bases and V 3 bases, and 2 bases lay outside the gene matches. Germline V gene sequence: CDR1 SGHDT, CDR2 YYEEEE. The CDR3: CASSYSGTEQFF. The CDR3 DNA sequence: TGTGCCAGCAGCTATAGCGGGACTGAGCAGTTCTTC.

The gene calls are TRBV28 and TRBJ2-1; D ambiguous. With 10 bases removed from V and 12 bases from J, the gap between germline ends came to 22 bases. The CDR3 has 13 residues. The V gene's germline CDR1 is MDHEN and CDR2 SYDVKM. CDR3: CATQFADVNGQFF. The CDR3 DNA reads as TGTGCCACCCAATTCGCGGATGTAAACGGGCAGTTCTTC. The whole variable domain, filled in from reference TRBV28 and TRBJ2-1, reads DVKVTQSSRYLVKRTGEKVFLECVQDMDHENMFWYRQDPGLGLRLIYFSYDVKMKEKGDIPEGYSVSREKKERFSLILESASTNQTSMYLCATQFADVNGQFFGPGTRLTVL.

This clonotype was found a few times. The rearrangement joins TRBV19 to TRBJ1-1; no clear D gene. V lost 7 bases, J lost 1 base, and 10 bases lay in between. In germline, CDR1 is LNHDA, CDR2 SQIVND (reference sequence). CDR3 length: 13 residues. The CDR3 DNA sequence: TGTGCCAGTACCCAAACTCAGAACACTGAAGCTTTCTTT. Translated: CASTQTQNTEAFF.

Only a few counts were recorded for this clonotype. The chain recombines TRBV6-1 with TRBJ2-7, with D uncertain. The CDR3 consists of 10 residues. Trimming removed 6 bases from V and 2 bases from J, with 2 bases in between. Germline V CDR1 and CDR2: MNHNS, SASEGT. The CDR3 sequence is CASSPYEQYF. DNA of the CDR3: TGTGCCAGCAGCCCCTACGAGCAGTACTTC.

The chain couples TRBV4-1 to TRBJ2-3; D might be TRBD1 or TRBD2, each matching 7 bases. This CDR3 is 16 amino acids long. Trimming removed 4 bases from V and 4 bases from J, with 18 bases in between. Germline V CDR1 and CDR2: MGHRA, YSYEKL. CDR3 nucleotides: TGCGCCAGCAGCCTTGAGGGGGCGGGAGAAGCAGATACGCAGTATTTT. This sequence encodes CASSLEGAGEADTQYF.

This clonotype appeared many times. This sequence joins TRBV2 and TRBJ2-5, with D unclear. The CDR3 is 13 residues long. V was shortened by 6 bases and J by 1 base, with 9 bases between the two germline ends. Germline CDR1 and CDR2: SNHLY and FYNNEI. The CDR3 sequence: CASRWQSQETQYF. The DNA for the CDR3 is TGTGCCAGCAGGTGGCAGTCCCAAGAGACCCAGTACTTC.

This chain connects TRBV28 to TRBJ2-7; 14 bases align to TRBD2. There are 19 residues in the CDR3. The J segment lost 5 bases and the V segment lost 3 bases, leaving 15 bases of the junction unmatched. Germline V CDR1 and CDR2: MDHEN, SYDVKM. CDR3 loop: CASSFEISPTSGREDEQYF. CDR3 bases: TGTGCCAGCAGTTTCGAGATCTCCCCGACTAGCGGGAGGGAGGACGAGCAGTACTTC.

The J gene is TRBJ2-5, the V gene TRBV12-3 or TRBV12-4; unclear D gene. Deletions cut 4 bases from V and 1 base from J, with 10 bases between. The CDR3 has 14 residues. The CDR3 here is CASSSGPLQETQYF. The CDR3 coding sequence is TGTGCCAGCAGTTCCGGGCCCCTCCAAGAGACCCAGTACTTC.

This clonotype showed up just a few times. This sequence may be a read error, since a much larger clone differs from it by one base. The chain recombines TRBV28 with TRBJ2-7; TRBD2 aligns across 9 bases. Germline CDR1 and CDR2: MDHEN and SYDVKM. This CDR3 is built from 16 residues. Trimming cost V 7 bases and J 5 bases; bases outside gene matches: 15. The DNA of the CDR3 is TGTGCCAGCACCTTCGGTAGCGGGAGTTCCACCCACGAGCAGTACTTC. It codes for CASTFGSGSSTHEQYF.

This chain joins TRBV2 and TRBJ1-2; the match to TRBD1 covers 9 bases. CDR3 length: 12 amino acids. Germline V gene sequence: CDR1 SNHLY, CDR2 FYNNEI. V gave up 8 bases and J gave up 10 bases; unmatched junction bases: 8. CDR3 sequence: CASGRDRVDYTF. DNA of the CDR3: TGTGCCAGCGGCCGGGACAGGGTGGACTACACCTTC.

The chain links TRBV7-9 to TRBJ1-3, with unresolved D. This CDR3 spans 14 amino acids. Germline V gene sequence: CDR1 SEHNR, CDR2 FQNEAQ (reference sequence). V lost 0 bases to trimming and J lost 2 bases, with 5 bases between them. CDR3 residues: CASSLAKTGNTIYF. The CDR3 coding sequence is TGTGCCAGCAGCTTAGCGAAGACTGGAAACACCATATATTTT.

V usage is TRBV6-5 and J usage is TRBJ2-7; 7 positions match TRBD2. V was pared by 4 bases and J by 0 bases, with 0 bases of the junction left unmatched. The CDR3 is 13 residues long. CDR1 and CDR2 (germline): MNHEY, SVGAGI. CDR3 sequence reads: CASSWDYSYEQYF. DNA of the CDR3: TGTGCCAGCAGTTGGGACTACTCCTACGAGCAGTACTTC.

This clonotype was counted many times. The chain is built from TRBV5-1 and TRBJ2-1; D is perhaps TRBD1 (6 bases). V lost 4 bases and J lost 7, with 18 bases in between. The CDR3 runs 15 residues. Germline V lookup: CDR1 SGHRS, CDR2 YFSETQ. CDR3 amino acids: CASSLRGVGGNEQFF. The CDR3 DNA reads TGCGCCAGCAGCCTCCGGGGTGTAGGGGGAAATGAGCAGTTCTTC. Filled out from reference TRBV5-1 and TRBJ2-1, the complete variable domain reads KAGVTQTPRYLIKTRGQQVTLSCSPISGHRSVSWYQQTPGQGLQFLFEYFSETQRNKGNFPGRFSGRQFSNSRSEMNVSTLELGDSALYLCASSLRGVGGNEQFFGPGTRLTVL.

The chain uses TRBV20-1 and TRBJ1-4; TRBD1 matches at 9 bases. The CDR3 is 22 residues long. The V segment lost 1 base and the J segment 1 base; nucleotides outside the gene matches: 22. The germline CDR1 and CDR2 sequences are DFQATT and SNEGSKA (reference sequence). CDR3 bases: TGCAGTGCTAGAGTTCTAAAACCGAGTGTGGGACAGGGTTGGTTAACTAATGAAAAACTGTTTTTT. This encodes CSARVLKPSVGQGWLTNEKLFF.

The table lists this clonotype with many counts. The V call is TRBV3-1, the J call TRBJ2-7, with D tentatively TRBD1 (5 bases). V gave up 4 bases and J gave up 4 bases, with 8 bases separating them. The CDR3 runs 12 residues. Germline values: CDR1 LGHDT, CDR2 YNNKEL (reference sequence). In DNA form, the CDR3 reads TGTGCCAGCAGCCGACAGACGTACGAGCAGTACTTC. Protein: CASSRQTYEQYF.

The chain recombines TRBV5-1 with TRBJ2-1; 7 bases map to TRBD2. V was pared by 5 bases and J by 6 bases, with 14 bases of the junction left unmatched. Per the germline V gene, CDR1 is SGHRS and CDR2 is YFSETQ. The CDR3 contains 16 residues. The CDR3 protein is CASRGGVGTGLNEQFF. CDR3 coding DNA: TGCGCCAGCAGGGGGGGGGTAGGGACTGGACTCAATGAGCAGTTCTTC. The variable domain in full, completed from reference TRBV5-1 and TRBJ2-1, reads KAGVTQTPRYLIKTRGQQVTLSCSPISGHRSVSWYQQTPGQGLQFLFEYFSETQRNKGNFPGRFSGRQFSNSRSEMNVSTLELGDSALYLCASRGGVGTGLNEQFFGPGTRLTVL.

This clonotype has a count of ten or more. The rearrangement joins TRBV28 to TRBJ2-7; D may correspond to TRBD1 or TRBD2 (5 bases each). Trimming took 6 bases from V and 2 from J, leaving 17 bases between them. The germline V gene encodes CDR1 MDHEN and CDR2 SYDVKM. This CDR3 comprises 15 residues. The CDR3, as DNA: TGTGCCAGCAGCTCCGGGGCATTAACCGCCTACGAGCAGTACTTC. It encodes CASSSGALTAYEQYF.

This clonotype has ten or more counts. The chain combines TRBV20-1 with TRBJ2-7; 9 nucleotides align to TRBD1. Germline loops: CDR1 DFQATT, CDR2 SNEGSKA (reference sequence). This CDR3 is 14 amino acids long. Losses at the gene ends were 1 base for V and 6 bases for J; bases not matched to a gene: 7. For the CDR3, the DNA is TGCAGTGCTAGAGGCGGGACAGGGTTAGGCGAGCAGTACTTC. Amino acids: CSARGGTGLGEQYF.

This clonotype has only a few counts. This rearrangement joins TRBV27 to TRBJ2-3; no clear D. This CDR3 region has 13 residues. Germline CDR1 reads MNHEY; CDR2 reads SMNVEV (reference sequence). V shed 6 bases and J shed 2 bases, with 9 bases lying between them. The DNA for the CDR3 is TGTGCCAGCAGGGGTCGGTACACAGATACGCAGTATTTT. Translated, it gives CASRGRYTDTQYF.

This clonotype was counted only a few times. The J gene is TRBJ1-2, the V gene TRBV20-1; no firm D call. V was pared by 5 bases and J by 2 bases, with 12 bases between. Germline V lookup: CDR1 DFQATT, CDR2 SNEGSKA (reference sequence). The CDR3 runs to 13 residues. In nucleotides, the CDR3 is TGCAGTGCTCAAAATGAGGAGAACTATGGCTACACCTTC. It is translated as CSAQNEENYGYTF.

In this sample, this clonotype turned up many times. V is TRBV7-8 and J is TRBJ1-1, with TRBD1 as a possible D gene (6 bases). Looked up from germline, CDR1 is SGHVS and CDR2 is FQNEAQ. V was clipped by 7 bases and J by 8 bases, with 17 bases between them. The CDR3 contains 13 residues. The CDR3 DNA sequence: TGTGCCAGCAACTTCCAATCCGGGACAGAAGCTTTCTTT. Amino acid sequence: CASNFQSGTEAFF.

This clonotype was observed at least ten times. V usage is TRBV10-3 and J usage is TRBJ2-5; unclear D gene. The CDR3 totals 12 residues. Germline CDR1 ENHRY, CDR2 SYGVKD. Trimming shortened V by 2 bases and J by 1 base, and 2 bases separated the two germline ends. This chain's CDR3 is CAISEPQETQYF. CDR3 in DNA: TGTGCCATCAGTGAGCCCCAAGAGACCCAGTACTTC.